This T cell receptor (beta chain) was recorded in a study of T cell responses to AZD1222 COVID-19 vaccine. Libraries were prepared by immunoSEQ multiplex PCR; TCRdb keeps only in-frame clonotypes and omits some of them. Of 150,000 to 200,000 clones in the sample, 92% were seen once. Per the germline V gene, CDR1 is SGHTA and CDR2 is FQGNSA. This CDR3 spans 14 amino acids. V dropped 4 bases and J dropped 2; count of bases not matched to a gene: 3. The sequences come from peripheral blood, collected on day 0 of AZD1222 vaccination. This receptor was identified in an adult in good health. The V call is TRBV7-2, the J call TRBJ2-7; 9 nucleotides match TRBD1. The CDR3 DNA follows: TGTGCCAGCAGCTCGGGGACAGGGCCCTACGAGCAGTACTTC. Translation gives CASSSGTGPYEQYF.